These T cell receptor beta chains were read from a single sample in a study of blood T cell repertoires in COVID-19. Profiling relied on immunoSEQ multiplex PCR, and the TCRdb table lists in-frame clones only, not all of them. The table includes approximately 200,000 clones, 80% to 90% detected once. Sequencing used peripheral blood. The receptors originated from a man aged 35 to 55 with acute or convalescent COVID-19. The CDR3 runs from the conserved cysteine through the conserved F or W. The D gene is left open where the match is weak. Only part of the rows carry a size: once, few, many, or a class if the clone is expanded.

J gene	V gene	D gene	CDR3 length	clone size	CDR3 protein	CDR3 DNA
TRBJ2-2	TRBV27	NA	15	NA	CASSFYRGNTGELFF	TGTGCCAGCAGTTTCTATAGGGGGAACACCGGGGAGCTGTTTTTT
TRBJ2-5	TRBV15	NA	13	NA	CATSRGRGETQYF	TGTGCCACCAGCAGGGGAAGGGGAGAGACCCAGTACTTC
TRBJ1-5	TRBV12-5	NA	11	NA	CASGTGQPQHF	TGTGCTAGTGGTACCGGTCAGCCCCAGCATTTT
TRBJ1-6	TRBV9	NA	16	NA	CASSVGGWGRNSPLHF	TGTGCCAGCAGCGTCGGCGGGTGGGGTCGCAATTCACCCCTCCACTTT
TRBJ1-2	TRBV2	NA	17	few	CASRGLPGQNRDYGYTF	TGTGCCAGTCGAGGTCTCCCCGGACAGAATCGGGACTATGGCTACACCTTC
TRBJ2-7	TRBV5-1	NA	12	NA	CASSGTPYEQYF	TGCGCCAGCAGCGGGACTCCCTACGAGCAGTACTTC
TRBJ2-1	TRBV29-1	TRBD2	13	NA	CSVESGGYNEQFF	TGCAGCGTTGAAAGCGGGGGGTACAATGAGCAGTTCTTC
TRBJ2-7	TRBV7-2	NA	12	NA	CASSFFGAEQYF	TGTGCCAGCAGCTTTTTTGGGGCCGAGCAGTACTTC
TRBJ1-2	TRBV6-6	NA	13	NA	CASSPPGIYGYTF	TGTGCCAGCAGTCCGCCAGGGATCTATGGCTACACCTTC
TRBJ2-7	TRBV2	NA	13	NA	CASSDDGRYEQYF	TGTGCCAGCAGTGATGATGGGCGCTACGAGCAGTACTTC
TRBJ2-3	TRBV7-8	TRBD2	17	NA	CASSQGLAGDPVETQYF	TGTGCCAGCAGCCAGGGACTAGCGGGGGACCCAGTTGAGACGCAGTATTTT
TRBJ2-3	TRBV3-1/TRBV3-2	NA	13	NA	CASSDNAPDTQYF	TGTGCCAGCAGCGACAATGCCCCAGATACGCAGTATTTT
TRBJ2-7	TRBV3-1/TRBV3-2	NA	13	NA	CASSEAVRGEQYF	TGTGCCAGCAGCGAAGCTGTCCGGGGCGAGCAGTACTTC
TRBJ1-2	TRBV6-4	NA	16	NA	CASSDSSQGFSYGYTF	TGTGCCAGCAGTGACTCCTCCCAGGGATTTTCCTATGGCTACACCTTC
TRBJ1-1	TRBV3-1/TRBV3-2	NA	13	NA	CASSPVLVAEAFF	TGTGCCAGCAGCCCGGTCCTGGTGGCTGAAGCTTTCTTT
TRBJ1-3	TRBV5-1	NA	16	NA	CASSLVPVNSGNTIYF	TGCGCCAGCAGCTTGGTCCCGGTAAACTCTGGAAACACCATATATTTT
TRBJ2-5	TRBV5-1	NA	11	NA	CASSNSGSQYF	TGCGCCAGCAGTAACTCGGGGTCCCAGTACTTC
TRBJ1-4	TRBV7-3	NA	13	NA	CASLGAVREKLFF	TGTGCCAGCTTAGGGGCTGTGCGGGAAAAACTGTTTTTT
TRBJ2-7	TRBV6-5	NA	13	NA	CASRGLISYEQYF	TGTGCCAGCAGGGGCCTCATCTCCTACGAGCAGTACTTC
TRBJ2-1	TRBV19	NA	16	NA	CASTPSGGRSYNEQFF	TGTGCCAGTACCCCGTCAGGGGGGCGCTCCTACAATGAGCAGTTCTTC
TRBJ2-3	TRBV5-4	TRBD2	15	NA	CASSWAAGVSDTQYF	TGTGCCAGCAGCTGGGCAGCGGGGGTATCAGATACGCAGTATTTT
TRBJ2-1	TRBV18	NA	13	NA	CASSRDLYNEQFF	TGTGCCAGCTCACGAGACTTATACAATGAGCAGTTCTTC
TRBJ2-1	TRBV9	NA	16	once	CASSVGGSRSYNEQFF	TGTGCCAGCAGCGTCGGGGGTTCCCGCTCCTACAATGAGCAGTTCTTC
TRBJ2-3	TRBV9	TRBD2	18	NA	CASSSGLAGSLSTDTQYF	TGTGCCAGCAGCTCTGGACTAGCGGGGAGCCTTAGCACAGATACGCAGTATTTT
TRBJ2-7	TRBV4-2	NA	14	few	CASSPLREAREQYF	TGTGCCAGCAGCCCTCTGAGGGAGGCCCGCGAGCAGTACTTC
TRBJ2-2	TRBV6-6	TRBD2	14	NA	CASGTGGDNGELFF	TGTGCCAGCGGAACGGGAGGGGATAACGGGGAGCTGTTTTTT
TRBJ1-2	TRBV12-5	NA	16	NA	CASGLVVAKTHYGYTF	TGTGCTAGTGGTTTGGTAGTCGCCAAGACTCACTATGGCTACACCTTC
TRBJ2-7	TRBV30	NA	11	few	CAWREGQREYF	TGTGCCTGGAGGGAGGGACAGAGGGAGTACTTC
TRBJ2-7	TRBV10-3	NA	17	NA	CATKGDPWTGRGVEQYF	TGTGCCACTAAGGGCGACCCTTGGACTGGGCGGGGCGTCGAGCAGTACTTC
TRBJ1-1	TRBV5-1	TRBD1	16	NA	CASSSEWTGASTEAFF	TGCGCCAGCAGCTCAGAATGGACAGGGGCGAGCACTGAAGCTTTCTTT
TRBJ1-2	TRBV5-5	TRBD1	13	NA	CASSPTGDYGYTF	TGTGCCAGCAGCCCGACAGGGGACTATGGCTACACCTTC
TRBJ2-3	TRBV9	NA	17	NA	CASSVDPTALGTDTQYF	TGTGCCAGCAGCGTAGATCCGACAGCTCTTGGCACAGATACGCAGTATTTT
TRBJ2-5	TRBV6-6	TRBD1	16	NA	CASSSWVGDSQETQYF	TGTGCCAGCAGCTCCTGGGTTGGGGACAGCCAAGAGACCCAGTACTTC
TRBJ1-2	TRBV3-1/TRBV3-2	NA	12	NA	CASSQVPYGYTF	TGTGCCAGCAGCCAAGTTCCGTATGGCTACACCTTC
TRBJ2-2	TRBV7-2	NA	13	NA	CASSFSVTGELFF	TGTGCCAGCAGCTTTAGCGTGACCGGGGAGCTGTTTTTT
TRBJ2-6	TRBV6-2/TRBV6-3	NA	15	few	CASSPYSSGANVLTF	TGTGCCAGCAGCCCCTATTCGTCTGGGGCCAACGTCCTGACTTTC
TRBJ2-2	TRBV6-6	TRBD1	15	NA	CASSWTGGNTGELFF	TGTGCCAGCAGCTGGACAGGGGGCAACACCGGGGAGCTGTTTTTT
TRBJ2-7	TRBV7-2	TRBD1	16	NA	CASSQMGTGIPYEQYF	TGTGCCAGCAGCCAGATGGGGACAGGGATTCCCTACGAGCAGTACTTC
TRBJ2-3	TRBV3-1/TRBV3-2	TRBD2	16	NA	CASSQGLAGATDTQYF	TGTGCCAGCAGCCAAGGACTAGCGGGGGCCACAGATACGCAGTATTTT
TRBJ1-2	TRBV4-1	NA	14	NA	CASSRGGLGYGYTF	TGCGCCAGCAGCCGAGGAGGGTTAGGCTATGGCTACACCTTC
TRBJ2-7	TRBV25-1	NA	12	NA	CASSESLYEQYF	TGTGCCAGCAGCGAATCCCTCTACGAGCAGTACTTC
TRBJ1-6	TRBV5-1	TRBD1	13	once	CASSQGADSPLHF	TGCGCCAGCAGTCAGGGGGCGGATTCACCCCTCCACTTT
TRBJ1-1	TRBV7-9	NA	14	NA	CASSQDGGNTEAFF	TGTGCCAGCAGTCAGGACGGGGGGAACACTGAAGCTTTCTTT
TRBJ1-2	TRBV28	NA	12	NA	CASSTTVYGYTF	TGTGCCAGCAGTACGACAGTCTATGGCTACACCTTC
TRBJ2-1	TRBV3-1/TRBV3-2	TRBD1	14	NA	CASSKTGLENEQFF	TGTGCCAGCAGCAAGACAGGGCTAGAAAATGAGCAGTTCTTC
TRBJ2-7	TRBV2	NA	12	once	CASRFTGHEQYF	TGTGCCAGCAGATTTACAGGCCACGAGCAGTACTTC
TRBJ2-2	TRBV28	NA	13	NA	CASRLQGSGELFF	TGTGCCAGCAGGTTACAGGGTTCCGGGGAGCTGTTTTTT
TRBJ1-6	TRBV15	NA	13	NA	CATSRGTEPPLHF	TGTGCCACCAGCAGAGGAACAGAACCACCCCTCCACTTT
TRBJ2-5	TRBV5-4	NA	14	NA	CASSLVHSQETQYF	TGTGCCAGCAGCTTGGTTCACAGCCAAGAGACCCAGTACTTC
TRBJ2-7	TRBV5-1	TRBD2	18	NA	CASSLGRLSGGTPYEQYF	TGCGCCAGCAGCTTGGGGCGACTGAGCGGGGGGACTCCCTACGAGCAGTACTTC